The 12 T cell receptor beta chains below all came from one sample that was sequenced in a study of blood T cell repertoires in COVID-19. The method was immunoSEQ multiplex PCR; TCRdb's version includes in-frame clones alone and lacks a portion of them. The sample includes around 170,000 clones, around 84% of them seen just once. The sample consisted of peripheral blood. These receptor sequences come from a man aged 30 to 39 with active or convalescent COVID-19.

The V and J genes are TRBV29-1 and TRBJ2-1; TRBD2 matches at 7 bases. This CDR3 region has 15 residues. The germline gives CDR1 SQVTM, CDR2 ANQGSEA. V trimming: 1 base; J trimming: 2 bases; junction bases outside the gene matches: 5. The chain's CDR3 is CSVEAPGRPYNEQFF. DNA of the CDR3: TGCAGCGTTGAAGCTCCCGGGAGGCCCTACAATGAGCAGTTCTTC.

This rearrangement joins TRBV6-5 to TRBJ2-5; 10 bases map to TRBD2. The CDR3 covers 15 residues. V was clipped by 6 bases and J by 2 bases; unmatched bases: 6. Germline loops: CDR1 MNHEY, CDR2 SVGAGI. CDR3 protein: CASRVPLAGQETQYF. As DNA, the CDR3 is TGTGCCAGCAGAGTACCACTAGCGGGGCAAGAGACCCAGTACTTC.

The V and J genes are TRBV9 and TRBJ1-6; D possibly corresponds to TRBD1 (5 bases). The CDR3 runs to 14 residues. Germline CDR1 is SGDLS and CDR2 is YYNGEE. Trimming pared 0 bases from V and 10 bases from J, leaving 11 bases between. The CDR3 DNA sequence: TGTGCCAGCAGCGTAGGGCAGGGAATGTCACCCCTCCACTTT. Translating it yields CASSVGQGMSPLHF.

V gene TRBV15 combines with J gene TRBJ1-1; no reliable D call. There are 13 residues in the CDR3. Deletions cut 0 bases from V and 9 bases from J, with 11 bases between. Per the germline V gene, CDR1 is LNHNV and CDR2 is YYDKDF (reference sequence). This CDR3 reads CATSRDPHPQAFF. As DNA, the CDR3 is TGTGCCACCAGCAGAGATCCACATCCCCAAGCTTTCTTT. Complete variable domain (other parts from reference TRBV15 and TRBJ1-1): DAMVIQNPRYQVTQFGKPVTLSCSQTLNHNVMYWYQQKSSQAPKLLFHYYDKDFNNEADTPDNFQSRRPNTSFCFLDIRSPGLGDTAMYLCATSRDPHPQAFFGQGTRLTVV.

The chain carries TRBV6-2 or TRBV6-3 and TRBJ1-2, with D tentatively TRBD1 (5 bases). There are 13 residues in the CDR3. The V and J ends lost 2 bases and 7 bases respectively, with 11 bases between them. Germline-derived CDR1 and CDR2 are MNHEY and SVGEGT. CDR3 DNA sequence: TGTGCCAGCAGTTACGGGCAGGGCCGTGGCTACACCTTC. Amino acids: CASSYGQGRGYTF.

The chain recombines TRBV18 with TRBJ1-4, with 9 bases that match TRBD1. The CDR3 loop spans 15 amino acids. Germline CDR1 reads KGHSH; CDR2 reads LQKENI. The trim removed 0 bases at V and 5 bases at J, leaving 1 base unmatched. The DNA for the CDR3 is TGTGCCAGCTCACCACCGGGACAGGGAAATGAAAAACTGTTTTTT. Protein product: CASSPPGQGNEKLFF.

This clone appeared a single time. In nucleotides, the CDR3 is TGTGCCAGCAGTCGGAGGGACAGCAATCAGCCCCAGCATTTT. This translates into CASSRRDSNQPQHF. The J gene is TRBJ1-5, the V gene TRBV7-2, with D possibly being TRBD1 (5 bases). Germline CDR1 is SGHTA and CDR2 is FQGNSA. This CDR3 is built from 14 residues. Trimming stripped 6 bases from V and 1 base from J, with 10 bases between.

V and J are TRBV7-3 and TRBJ1-2; 8 positions match TRBD1. V shed 5 bases, J shed 6 bases, and the junction held 5 bases outside the gene matches. The CDR3 has 13 residues. Germline V gives CDR1 SGHTA, CDR2 FQGTGA. The CDR3 is CASSPRTGNGYTF. The CDR3 nucleotides read TGTGCCAGCAGCCCCCGGACAGGGAATGGCTACACCTTC.

The chain combines TRBV3-1 (or the pseudogene TRBV3-2) with TRBJ1-2, with 7 positions matching TRBD1. CDR1 is LGHDT, CDR2 YNNKEL, per germline (reference sequence). Trimming took 4 bases from V and 3 from J; bases not matched to a gene: 11. This CDR3 region has 16 residues. The CDR3 DNA reads TGTGCCAGCAGCCGGGCAGGGTGGCAGGGGGACTATGGCTACACCTTC. The encoded protein is CASSRAGWQGDYGYTF.

This rearrangement joins TRBV5-8 to TRBJ2-1; 13 positions match TRBD2. The CDR3 has 17 residues. Germline V gene data show CDR1 as SGHTS and CDR2 as YDEGEE. Germline trimming cut 2 bases from V and 0 bases from J; bases unmatched to any gene: 2. The CDR3 DNA is TGTGCCAGCAGCTTAGGGACTAGCGGGAACTCCTACAATGAGCAGTTCTTC. Encoded protein: CASSLGTSGNSYNEQFF.

The rearrangement uses TRBV19 and TRBJ1-1, with D unclear. The germline gives CDR1 LNHDA, CDR2 SQIVND (reference sequence). The CDR3 is 14 amino acids. V lost 1 base to trimming and J lost 6 bases, with 12 bases between them. The CDR3 nucleotides read TGTGCCAGTAGTATAGGTCCGGGTTTGGCTGAAGCTTTCTTT. It yields the protein CASSIGPGLAEAFF.

The J gene is TRBJ2-2, the V gene TRBV9, with TRBD2 matching 7 bases. The germline V gene encodes CDR1 SGDLS and CDR2 YYNGEE. V trimming: 3 bases; J trimming: 14 bases; junction bases outside the gene matches: 13. This CDR3 comprises 14 residues. The CDR3 spells CASSDPGPRGVLFF. CDR3 in DNA: TGTGCCAGCAGCGACCCGGGGCCCCGGGGGGTCCTGTTTTTT.